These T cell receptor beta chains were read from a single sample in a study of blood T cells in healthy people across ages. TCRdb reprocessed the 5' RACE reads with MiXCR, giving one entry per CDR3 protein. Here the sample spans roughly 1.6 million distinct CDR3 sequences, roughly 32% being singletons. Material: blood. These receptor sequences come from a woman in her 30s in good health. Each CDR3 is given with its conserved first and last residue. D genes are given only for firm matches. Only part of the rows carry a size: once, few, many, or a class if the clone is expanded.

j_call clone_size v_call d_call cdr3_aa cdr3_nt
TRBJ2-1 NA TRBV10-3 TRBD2 CAISEGLAGNEQFF TGTGCCATCAGTGAGGGGCTAGCGGGGAATGAGCAGTTCTTC
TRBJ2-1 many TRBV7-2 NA CASSLSGATSYNEQFF TGTGCCAGCAGCTTGAGCGGCGCGACCTCCTACAATGAGCAGTTCTTC
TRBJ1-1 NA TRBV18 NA CASSPRDTLLEAFF TGTGCCAGCTCACCACGGGACACCCTTTTAGAAGCTTTCTTT
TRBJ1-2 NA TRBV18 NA CASSPPGQHYGYTF TGTGCCAGCTCACCACCGGGACAACACTATGGCTACACCTTC
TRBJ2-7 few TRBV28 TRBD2 CASSQSSSGNEQYF TGTGCCAGCTCCCAAAGCAGCAGCGGGAACGAGCAGTACTTC
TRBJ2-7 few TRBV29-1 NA CSANVRGDEQYF TGCAGCGCGAACGTCAGGGGAGACGAGCAGTACTTC
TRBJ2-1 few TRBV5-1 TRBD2 CASSLGLAENNEQFF TGTGCCAGCAGCCTCGGACTAGCGGAAAACAATGAGCAGTTCTTC
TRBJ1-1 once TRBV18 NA CASSPKVLGSLNTEAFF TGTGCCAGCTCACCAAAAGTGCTTGGATCCCTGAACACTGAAGCTTTCTTT
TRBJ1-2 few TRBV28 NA CASSPLIVTKRGYTF TGTGCCAGCAGCCCCTTAATAGTCACAAAGAGGGGCTACACCTTC
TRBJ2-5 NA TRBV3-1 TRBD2 CASSQDRRTSGFQETQYF TGTGCCAGCAGCCAAGACAGGAGGACTAGCGGTTTCCAAGAGACCCAGTACTTC
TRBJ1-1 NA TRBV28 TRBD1 CASSPPTGANTEAFF TGTGCCAGCAGTCCCCCGACAGGGGCGAACACTGAAGCTTTCTTT
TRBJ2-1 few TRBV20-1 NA CSARARESSYNEQFF TGCAGTGCTAGAGCCAGGGAGAGCTCCTACAATGAGCAGTTCTTC
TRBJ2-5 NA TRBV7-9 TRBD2 CASSTQRGAAGETQYF TGTGCCAGCAGCACACAGCGGGGGGCCGCGGGAGAGACCCAGTACTTC
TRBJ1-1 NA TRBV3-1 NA CASSQDGRVMRDIEAFF TGTGCCAGCAGCCAAGATGGCCGGGTAATGCGGGACATTGAAGCTTTCTTT
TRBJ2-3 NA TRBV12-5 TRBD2 CASGLVPAGLDTDTQYF TGTGCTAGTGGTTTGGTACCTGCCGGACTAGACACAGATACGCAGTATTTT
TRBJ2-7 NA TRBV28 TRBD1 CASSAPGQENEQYF TGTGCCAGCAGTGCCCCGGGACAGGAGAACGAGCAGTACTTC
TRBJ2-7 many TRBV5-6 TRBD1 CASSLGTGEGEQYF TGTGCCAGCAGCCTCGGGACAGGGGAAGGCGAGCAGTACTTC
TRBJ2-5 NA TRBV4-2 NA CASSQDTDTKETQYF TGTGCCAGCAGCCAAGATACGGACACCAAAGAGACCCAGTACTTC
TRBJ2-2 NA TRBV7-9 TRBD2 CASSRRTSGTLAGELFF TGTGCCAGCAGCCGACGGACTAGCGGGACCTTAGCCGGGGAGCTGTTTTTT
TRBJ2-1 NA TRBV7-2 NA CASSQGFISRDEQFF TGTGCCAGCAGCCAAGGGTTTATTTCGCGCGATGAGCAGTTCTTC
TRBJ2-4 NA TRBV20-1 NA CSARIPAKNIQYF TGCAGTGCTAGGATTCCAGCCAAAAACATTCAGTACTTC
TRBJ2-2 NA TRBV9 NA CASSPQWDVKGTGELFF TGTGCCAGCAGCCCCCAGTGGGACGTCAAGGGCACCGGGGAGCTGTTTTTT
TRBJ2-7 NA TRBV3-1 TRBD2 CASSYSGGRAYSYEQYF TGTGCCAGCAGCTACTCGGGGGGGAGGGCCTATTCCTACGAGCAGTACTTC
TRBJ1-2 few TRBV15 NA CATSRDIQGIYGYTF TGTGCCACCAGCAGAGATATCCAGGGGATTTATGGCTACACCTTC
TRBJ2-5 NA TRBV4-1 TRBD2 CASSQAAGPGETQYF TGCGCCAGCAGCCAAGCAGCGGGGCCCGGTGAGACCCAGTACTTC
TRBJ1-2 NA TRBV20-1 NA CSASATNYGYTF TGCAGTGCTAGCGCCACTAACTATGGCTACACCTTC
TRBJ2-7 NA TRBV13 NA CASGEAVLREQYF TGTGCCAGCGGTGAAGCTGTCCTCAGGGAGCAGTACTTC
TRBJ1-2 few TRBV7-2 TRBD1 CASSLSPGTGGTGYTF TGTGCCAGCAGCTTATCACCTGGGACAGGGGGCACTGGCTACACCTTC
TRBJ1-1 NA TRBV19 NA CASSIASKGEGEAFF TGTGCCAGTAGTATAGCCTCTAAAGGGGAAGGTGAAGCTTTCTTT
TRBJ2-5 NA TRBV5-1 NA CASSFLWTQYF TGCGCCAGCAGCTTTCTGTGGACCCAGTACTTC
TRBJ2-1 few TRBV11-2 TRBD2 CASRQLAGGPLQSSYNEQFF TGTGCCAGCAGACAACTAGCGGGAGGGCCCCTACAGAGCTCCTACAATGAGCAGTTCTTC
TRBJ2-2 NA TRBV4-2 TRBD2 CASSPRTSGLAGELFF TGTGCCAGCAGCCCTAGGACTAGCGGCCTCGCTGGGGAGCTGTTTTTT